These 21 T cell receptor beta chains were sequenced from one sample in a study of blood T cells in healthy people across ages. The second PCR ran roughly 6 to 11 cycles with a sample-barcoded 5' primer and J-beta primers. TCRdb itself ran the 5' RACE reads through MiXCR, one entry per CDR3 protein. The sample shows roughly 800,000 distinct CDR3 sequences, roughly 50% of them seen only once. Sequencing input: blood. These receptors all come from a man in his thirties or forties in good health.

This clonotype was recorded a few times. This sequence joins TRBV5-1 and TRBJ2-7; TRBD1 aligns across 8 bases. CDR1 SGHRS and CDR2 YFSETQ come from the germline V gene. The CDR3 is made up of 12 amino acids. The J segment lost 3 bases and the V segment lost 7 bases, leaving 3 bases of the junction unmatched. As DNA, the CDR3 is TGCGCCAGCGGACAGGGATTCTACGAGCAGTACTTC. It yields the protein CASGQGFYEQYF.

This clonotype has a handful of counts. The CDR3 is CSVEDTAWQLYGYTF. CDR3 DNA: TGCAGCGTTGAAGATACCGCGTGGCAGCTCTATGGCTACACCTTC. The gene calls are TRBV29-1 and TRBJ1-2; no firm D call. The V gene's germline CDR1 is SQVTM and CDR2 ANQGSEA. The V end was cut by 0 bases, the J end by 4 bases, with 15 bases between. The CDR3 totals 15 residues.

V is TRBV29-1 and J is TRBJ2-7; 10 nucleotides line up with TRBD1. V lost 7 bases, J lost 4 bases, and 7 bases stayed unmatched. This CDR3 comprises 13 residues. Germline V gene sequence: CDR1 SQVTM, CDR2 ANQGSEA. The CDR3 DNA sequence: TGCAGCGCCCTCGACAGGGGGCGGTACGAGCAGTACTTC. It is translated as CSALDRGRYEQYF.

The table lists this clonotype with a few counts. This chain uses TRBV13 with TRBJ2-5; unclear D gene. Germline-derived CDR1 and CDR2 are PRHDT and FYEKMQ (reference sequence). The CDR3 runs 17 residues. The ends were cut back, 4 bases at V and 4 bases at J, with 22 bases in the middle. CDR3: CASSSLETGRAGETQYF. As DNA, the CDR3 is TGTGCCAGCAGCTCTCTAGAGACTGGAAGGGCAGGAGAGACCCAGTACTTC.

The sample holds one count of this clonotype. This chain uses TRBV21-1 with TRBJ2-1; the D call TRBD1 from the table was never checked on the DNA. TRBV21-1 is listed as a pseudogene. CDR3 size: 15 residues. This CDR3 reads CASSKRGLSQGEQFF. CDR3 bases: TGTGCCAGCAGCAAAAGGGGACTCTCCCAGGGGGAGCAGTTCTTC.

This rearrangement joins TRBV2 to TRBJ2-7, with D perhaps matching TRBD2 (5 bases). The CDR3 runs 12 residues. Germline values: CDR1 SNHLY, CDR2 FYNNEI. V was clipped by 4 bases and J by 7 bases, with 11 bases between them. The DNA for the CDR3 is TGTGCCAGCAGTGCAGAGGGTGGGGAGCAGTACTTC. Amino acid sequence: CASSAEGGEQYF.

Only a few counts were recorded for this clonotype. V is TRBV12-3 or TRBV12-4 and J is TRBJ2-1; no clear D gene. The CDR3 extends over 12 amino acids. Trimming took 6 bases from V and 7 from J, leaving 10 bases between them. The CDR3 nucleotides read TGTGCCAGCAGCGCCCTTCGAAATGAGCAGTTCTTC. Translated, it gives CASSALRNEQFF.

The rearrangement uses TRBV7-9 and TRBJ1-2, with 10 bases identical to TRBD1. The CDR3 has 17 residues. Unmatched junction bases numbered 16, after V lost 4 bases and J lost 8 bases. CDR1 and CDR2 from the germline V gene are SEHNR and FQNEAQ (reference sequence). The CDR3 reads CASSSPHEEDRGNGYTF. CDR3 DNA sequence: TGTGCCAGCAGCTCCCCACATGAAGAGGACAGGGGGAACGGCTACACCTTC. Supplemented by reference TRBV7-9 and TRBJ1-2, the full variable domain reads DTGVSQNPRHKITKRGQNVTFRCDPISEHNRLYWYRQTLGQGPEFLTYFQNEAQLEKSRLLSDRFSAERPKGSFSTLEIQRTEQGDSAMYLCASSSPHEEDRGNGYTFGSGTRLTVV.

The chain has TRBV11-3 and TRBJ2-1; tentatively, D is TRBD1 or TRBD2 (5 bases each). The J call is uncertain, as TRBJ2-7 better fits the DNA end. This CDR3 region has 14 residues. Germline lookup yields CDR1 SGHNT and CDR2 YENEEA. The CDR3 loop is CASSLGGTYNEQYF. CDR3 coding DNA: TGTGCCAGCAGCTTAGGTGGGACCTACAATGAGCAGTACTTC.

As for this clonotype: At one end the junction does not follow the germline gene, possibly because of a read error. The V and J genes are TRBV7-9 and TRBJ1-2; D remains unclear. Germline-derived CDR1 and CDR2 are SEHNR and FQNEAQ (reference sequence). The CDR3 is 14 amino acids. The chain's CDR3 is CASSLLGVADGYIF. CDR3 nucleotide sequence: TGTGCCAGCAGTCTGCTCGGGGTAGCGGATGGCTACATCTTC.

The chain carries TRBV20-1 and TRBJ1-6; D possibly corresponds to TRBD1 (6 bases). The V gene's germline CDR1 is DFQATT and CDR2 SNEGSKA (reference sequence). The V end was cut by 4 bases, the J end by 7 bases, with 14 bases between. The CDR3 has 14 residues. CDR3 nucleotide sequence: TGCAGTGCTATCTCGGGACACCCAAATTCACCCCTCCACTTT. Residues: CSAISGHPNSPLHF.

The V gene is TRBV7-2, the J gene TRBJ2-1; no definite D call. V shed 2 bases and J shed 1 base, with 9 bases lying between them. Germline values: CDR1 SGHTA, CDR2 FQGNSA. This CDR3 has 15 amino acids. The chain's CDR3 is CASSLNEGSYNEQFF. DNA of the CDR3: TGTGCCAGCAGCTTAAACGAAGGGTCCTACAATGAGCAGTTCTTC.

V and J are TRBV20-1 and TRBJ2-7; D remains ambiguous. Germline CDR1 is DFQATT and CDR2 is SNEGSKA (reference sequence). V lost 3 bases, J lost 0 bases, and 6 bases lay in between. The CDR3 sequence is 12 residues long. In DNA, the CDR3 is TGCAGTGCTAGTCTCTCCTCCTACGAGCAGTACTTC. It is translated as CSASLSSYEQYF.

The CDR3 DNA sequence: TGCAGTGCGCCAGAGGACGGAGATACGCAGTATTTT. This encodes CSAPEDGDTQYF. J is TRBJ2-3 and V is TRBV20-1, with D hard to call. V lost 6 bases and J lost 5, with 12 bases in between. Germline V lookup: CDR1 DFQATT, CDR2 SNEGSKA (reference sequence). This CDR3 has 12 amino acids.

CDR3 DNA: TGTGCCAGCAGACGACAGGGGATAGATAATTCACCCCTCCACTTT. It codes for CASRRQGIDNSPLHF. This sequence joins TRBV7-9 and TRBJ1-6; 8 bases are a match to TRBD1. V gave up 6 bases and J gave up 5 bases; unmatched junction bases: 6. CDR1 and CDR2 from the germline V gene are SEHNR and FQNEAQ (reference sequence). This CDR3 comprises 15 residues.

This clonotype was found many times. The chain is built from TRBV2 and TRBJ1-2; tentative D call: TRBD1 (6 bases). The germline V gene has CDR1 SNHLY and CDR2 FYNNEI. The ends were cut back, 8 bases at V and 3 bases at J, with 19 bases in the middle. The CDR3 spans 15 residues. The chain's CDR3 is CASGVQGFFDYGYTF. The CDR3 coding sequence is TGTGCCAGCGGAGTACAGGGTTTTTTCGACTATGGCTACACCTTC. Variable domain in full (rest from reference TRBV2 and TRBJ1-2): EPEVTQTPSHQVTQMGQEVILRCVPISNHLYFYWYRQILGQKVEFLVSFYNNEISEKSEIFDDQFSVERPDGSNFTLKIRSTKLEDSAMYFCASGVQGFFDYGYTFGSGTRLTVV.

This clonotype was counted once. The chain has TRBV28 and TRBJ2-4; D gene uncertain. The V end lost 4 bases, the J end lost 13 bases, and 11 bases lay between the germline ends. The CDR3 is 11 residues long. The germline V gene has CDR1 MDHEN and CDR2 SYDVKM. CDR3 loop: CASSSGKEQYF. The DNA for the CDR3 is TGTGCCAGCAGTTCCGGAAAAGAGCAGTACTTC. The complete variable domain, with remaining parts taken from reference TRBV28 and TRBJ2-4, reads DVKVTQSSRYLVKRTGEKVFLECVQDMDHENMFWYRQDPGLGLRLIYFSYDVKMKEKGDIPEGYSVSREKKERFSLILESASTNQTSMYLCASSSGKEQYFGAGTRLSVL.

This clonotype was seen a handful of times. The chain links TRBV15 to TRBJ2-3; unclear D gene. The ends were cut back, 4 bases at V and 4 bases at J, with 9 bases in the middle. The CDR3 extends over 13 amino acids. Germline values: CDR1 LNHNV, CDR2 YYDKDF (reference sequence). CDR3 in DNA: TGTGCCACCAGCAAATGGATCGCAGATACGCAGTATTTT. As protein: CATSKWIADTQYF.

The CDR3 DNA reads TGTGCCAGCAGCTCCCCGAATGACAGACTTAGCTCCTACGAGCAGTACTTC. Protein product: CASSSPNDRLSSYEQYF. The chain has TRBV28 and TRBJ2-7; tentative D call: TRBD1 (5 bases). V was pared by 6 bases and J by 0 bases, with 21 bases between. Germline CDR1 MDHEN, CDR2 SYDVKM. The CDR3 consists of 17 residues.

CDR3: CASSDRWTSYEQYF. The CDR3 region has the DNA TGTGCCAGCAGTGACCGTTGGACTAGCTACGAGCAGTACTTC. The rearrangement joins TRBV2 to TRBJ2-7; 7 nucleotides align to TRBD2. This CDR3 region has 14 residues. Germline V gene sequence: CDR1 SNHLY, CDR2 FYNNEI. The trim removed 3 bases at V and 3 bases at J, leaving 5 bases unmatched.

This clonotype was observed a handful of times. In nucleotides, the CDR3 is TGTGCCAGCAGCGTAAGGTTAGGGCGCGAGCAGTACTTC. Translated, it gives CASSVRLGREQYF. The chain has TRBV13 and TRBJ2-7, with unresolved D. Germline loops: CDR1 PRHDT, CDR2 FYEKMQ (reference sequence). V was clipped by 5 bases and J by 6 bases, with 14 bases between them. CDR3 size: 13 residues. Based on the CDR3 plus reference TRBV13 and TRBJ2-7, the full variable domain is AAGVIQSPRHLIKEKRETATLKCYPIPRHDTVYWYQQGPGQDPQFLISFYEKMQSDKGSIPDRFSAQQFSDYHSELNMSSLELGDSALYFCASSVRLGREQYFGPGTRLTVT.